This TCR beta chain was captured in a study of T cell clusters in autoimmune cytopenias. TRB was amplified by touch-down multiplex PCR, primer pools A and B combined. Following a re-call of the multiplex PCR reads, TCRdb has one entry per CDR3 protein and lacks DNA. This listing includes approximately 16,000 distinct CDR3 sequences. TRB amplification used around 270 ng of peripheral blood genomic DNA. This CDR3 is 12 amino acids long. The germline V gene encodes CDR1 LNHNV and CDR2 YYDKDF (reference sequence). The same specimen was also included in a second study, on T cell repertoires in aging, cancer and after chemotherapy.

V usage is TRBV15 and J usage is TRBJ2-7; the D call of TRBD1 rests on TCRdb alone, since no DNA is present to check it. The sample taken for sequencing was peripheral blood. The receptor comes from a human donor in good health. CDR3 amino acids: CATGTQLSEQYF.